The present T cell receptor (beta chain) was sequenced within a study of blood T cell repertoires in COVID-19 (TCRdb year 2020). Background for the entire study: Samples from collaborators originated in the United States, Italy and Spain and spanned both the acute and convalescent phases of COVID-19. The repertoires were released in a freely available public database meant as a resource for research on the immune response to SARS-CoV-2. Deeply sampled blood TCRbeta repertoires from subjects exposed to, actively infected with, or recovered from COVID-19 were included in the dataset. Samples came from the ongoing ImmuneRACE study (first 160 participants) plus 1,254 subjects from 6 global collaborators. The material from the prospective study consisted of cDNA or gDNA derived from T cells, B-cell-depleted T cells, or PBMCs. Where available, HLA class I and class II types were obtained from metadata supplied by the sample provider rather than from assay-based typing. Sample metadata almost always included a de-identified subject ID, COVID-19 status, age in years and sex. The investigation overall reported the following: Clinical and demographic metadata were provided uncurated, with the amount varying by source and participant.

About this clone: Its recognized antigen is unknown. No base quality information exists; no much larger clone differs at one position.

V and J are trimmed by 6 bases and 3 bases, and the gene matches miss 5 bases of the junction. Including cysteine and phenylalanine, the CDR3 has 15 amino acids. Kept here is only the CDR3 DNA, which spans 45 bases and is read in frame from base 1. Per the germline V gene (reference sequence), LNHDA is the CDR1 and SQIVND is the CDR2. Samples from volunteer blood donors who had recovered from COVID-19 were contributed by a second Seattle source. Whole blood was collected in K2EDTA tubes by collaborating institutions according to the institutions' own protocols. For TCRbeta analysis, collaborator samples were shipped as frozen whole blood, as isolated PBMCs, or as DNA extracted from either sample type. The immunoSEQ Assay, a bias-controlled multiplex PCR, was used to amplify TCRbeta CDR3 regions from genomic DNA. The original methods were these. Nucleated cell counts per sample were estimated from amplification of reference gene primers within the assay. To quantify the absolute abundance of each unique TCRbeta CDR3 rearrangement, sequence reads were collapsed and filtered. For each sample, productive Simpson clonality was calculated as the square root of Simpson's diversity index across productive rearrangements. As stored in TCRdb, this immuneACCESS dataset retains in-frame rearrangements with V and J assigned. A fraction of the clones does not appear; measured against another copy, unresolved V genes explain less than half of the discrepancy, and the remainder lacks a known reason. The V and J calls and the clone size are those of that table, but D and trimming were determined from the DNA. The sample profile shows fewer than 300,000 clones; around 89% of them were found once. The top ten hold 0.9% to 1% of the sample.

The sequence was collected from a woman in her forties who had recovered from COVID-19. Sample: peripheral blood. The rearranged segments are TRBV19 and TRBJ1-6, with 7 bases aligning to TRBD1. The sequenced DNA: TGTGCCAGTAGGGAGGGACAGAACTATAATTCACCCCTCCACTTT. The encoded protein is CASREGQNYNSPLHF.